Below, 8 T cell receptor beta chains from the same sample are listed, as sequenced in a study of Graves' ophthalmopathy and Graves' hyperthyroidism. Amplified TCR beta CDR3 regions were obtained using RNA transcripts as template. The first round was an RT-PCR with HTBI primers, and the second round was a multiplex PCR. TCRdb re-derived calls from the multiplex PCR reads in MiXCR, one entry per CDR3 protein. The sample holds 650,000 to 800,000 distinct CDR3 sequences, about 41% seen once. The sequenced sample was peripheral blood. The source is an adult man with Graves' ophthalmopathy.

This clonotype was recorded a few times. The chain joins TRBV29-1 to TRBJ2-3; TRBD2 agrees at 11 bases. Germline trimming cut 6 bases from V and 5 bases from J; bases unmatched to any gene: 7. The CDR3 has 14 amino acids. CDR1 is SQVTM, CDR2 ANQGSEA, per germline. The chain's CDR3 is CSVLAGGPGDTQYF. CDR3 sequence (DNA): TGCAGCGTCTTAGCGGGAGGGCCGGGAGATACGCAGTATTTT.

This clonotype was seen ten or more times. The chain carries TRBV9 and TRBJ2-2; 9 positions agree with TRBD1. The CDR3 length is 15 residues. Germline lookup yields CDR1 SGDLS and CDR2 YYNGEE. Unmatched junction bases numbered 4, after V lost 2 bases and J lost 5 bases. For the CDR3, the DNA is TGTGCCAGCAGCGTGGGACAGGGTGGGACCGGGGAGCTGTTTTTT. Its protein product is CASSVGQGGTGELFF.

This clonotype came up many times. The chain couples TRBV12-3 or TRBV12-4 to TRBJ1-3; no clear D gene. Trimming shortened V by 6 bases and J by 0 bases, and 15 bases separated the two germline ends. The CDR3 totals 16 residues. CDR3 DNA sequence: TGTGCCAGCAGCGGAGGGCTCGGACTCTCTGGAAACACCATATATTTT. It codes for CASSGGLGLSGNTIYF.

V usage is TRBV29-1 and J usage is TRBJ2-5; 7 nucleotides match TRBD1. In germline, CDR1 is SQVTM, CDR2 ANQGSEA. Trimming removed 8 bases from V and 1 base from J; junction bases left unmatched: 4. This CDR3 comprises 12 residues. In DNA, the CDR3 is TGCAGCTCCCGACAGGGCCAAGAGACCCAGTACTTC. Protein product: CSSRQGQETQYF. The variable domain in full, with the rest retrieved from reference TRBV29-1 and TRBJ2-5, is SAVISQKPSRDICQRGTSLTIQCQVDSQVTMMFWYRQQPGQSLTLIATANQGSEATYESGFVIDKFPISRPNLTFSTLTVSNMSPEDSSIYLCSSRQGQETQYFGPGTRLLVL.

In this sample, this clonotype turned up many times. This chain joins TRBV29-1 and TRBJ2-7; perhaps TRBD2 as D (6 bases). The CDR3 contains 15 residues. V lost 7 bases to trimming and J lost 5 bases, with 24 bases between them. In germline, CDR1 is SQVTM, CDR2 ANQGSEA. CDR3: CSAMRFDLPGDEQYF. The CDR3 DNA is TGCAGCGCCATGCGCTTCGACCTCCCGGGGGACGAGCAGTACTTC.

Many counts were recorded for this clonotype. This rearrangement joins TRBV19 to TRBJ1-1, with D possibly matching TRBD1 (5 bases). The germline V gene has CDR1 LNHDA and CDR2 SQIVND (reference sequence). This CDR3 contains 14 residues. Between the trimmed V and J ends, which lost 7 bases and 3 bases, there was a span of 15 bases. The DNA for the CDR3 is TGTGCCAGTACCCCACCCAGGGTGGACACTGAAGCTTTCTTT. The encoded protein is CASTPPRVDTEAFF.

A note on this clonotype: This may arise from a read error, as a much more abundant clone is one base away. This chain joins TRBV19 and TRBJ1-2, with D unclear. This CDR3 is built from 13 residues. From germline, CDR1 is LNHDA and CDR2 SQIVND (reference sequence). Trimming cost V 1 base and J 12 bases, with 15 bases left between them. The CDR3 nucleotides are TGTGCCAGTAGTATAGCCGGATTTTACGGCCACACCTTC. Translation gives CASSIAGFYGHTF.

This sequence joins TRBV7-3 and TRBJ1-1; perhaps TRBD1 as D (6 bases). The germline V gene has CDR1 SGHTA and CDR2 FQGTGA. Trimming shortened V by 8 bases and J by 0 bases, and 16 bases separated the two germline ends. CDR3 length: 15 amino acids. The CDR3 region has the DNA TGTGCCAGCGGTCCCGGACAGTTAATGAACACTGAAGCTTTCTTT. As protein: CASGPGQLMNTEAFF.